The sequence of this T cell receptor (beta chain) was determined in a study of shared clonotypes between healthy human individuals (TCRdb year 2020). The study in broad terms: The cohort included a few men and two women between 18 and 49 years of age. The study deeply sequenced blood TCR repertoires of about 5 healthy adults to estimate repertoire size and the extent of clonotype sharing between individuals. For each donor, three plates each were used for CD4 naive and CD4 memory, two plates were used for CD8 naive, and one plate was used for CD8 memory. Libraries were prepared and TCR repertoires were sequenced by different laboratories using diverse techniques, in order to increase sequencing depth and limit assay-specific biases. Between about 0.8 and 9.5 billion PBMCs per donor were obtained by leukapheresis.

Using the deep immunoSEQ assay, multiplex PCR amplified TCR CDR3 regions from genomic DNA. For each cell subset, the extracted genomic DNA was distributed evenly across all wells of several immunoSEQ 96-well plates, and each plate served as one replicate. Each replicate PCR for sorted subsets received roughly 200 ng genomic DNA, equal to around 32,000 T cell genomes. The purified libraries were quantified using a Qubit 3.0 fluorometer, sized with a Bioanalyzer 2100, and then quantified again using the KAPA Library Quantification kit. Every immunoSEQ 96-well plate was sequenced on a separate single-read 150-cycle Illumina NextSeq 550 flow cell. The authors' analysis ran thus. The immunoSEQ output contained only junctional sequences without quality scores, so filtering could not match that applied to full-length reads. To assign V/J genes and CDR3, sequences were annotated against IMGT germline references using PyIR, a Python wrapper for IgBLAST v1.9. Reads were removed for weak V/J assignments (E-value above 1e-6), missing CDR3, stop codons, out-of-frame junctions, or ambiguous translated residues. A V3J clonotype was defined by an identical inferred V gene, J gene, and CDR3 amino acid sequence. The percentage overlap between two repertoires was calculated by dividing the number of shared unique clonotypes by the size of the smaller repertoire. Three approaches were used to assess repertoire richness: RTK rarefaction, the Chao1 estimator, and Recon v2.1 estimates of unobserved clonotypes. Generation probabilities were computed with OLGA for all TCRbeta clonotypes obtained by the gDNA method from a handful of donors. Drawn from immuneACCESS, this table holds only the in-frame rearrangements with V and J called that TCRdb kept. Clones are partly lost; checked studies trace under half to an unresolved V gene and leave the rest unexplained. D and trimming were read from the DNA, whereas the V and J calls and clone size are those reported in that table. The sample table holds approximately 600,000 clones, of which 95% were seen once. The biggest ten clones account for approximately 0.11% of the sample.

Reading from cysteine to phenylalanine, the CDR3 counts 14 amino acids. Just the 42-base CDR3 DNA is kept, in frame starting at base 1. Per the germline V gene, MGHRA is the CDR1 and YSYEKL is the CDR2. The junction shows trimming of 2 bases on V and 4 bases on J, plus 9 bases between the germline ends. General study outcomes and caveats: Sampling was restricted to blood, and TCR repertoires in tissues likely differ from the TCR repertoires found in blood. The small number of donors limited the genetic and exposure-history diversity represented. Estimated clonotype richness was generally larger for naive than for memory subsets. Pairwise subsampling indicated that sequencing depth was expected to affect the degree of clonotype sharing among donors. Even with the large sequencing depth, rarefaction of the sorted-subset datasets indicated that sequencing was incomplete. Clonotypes shared by all four sorted-subset donors showed higher generation probabilities than non-shared clonotypes. About 5% of naive CD4, around 3.6% of naive CD8, around 2.3% of memory CD4, and around 0.4% of memory CD8 clonotypes were shared across a few donors.

For the CD8 naive samples, CD45RO-negative cells were positively selected for CCR7, yielding a CD45RA+CCR7+ population from which TemRA cells were excluded. Healthy HIV-negative adults with no recently reported acute infections or vaccinations were included as donors. All donors were Caucasian adults living in Nashville, Tennessee, USA. After blood collection by leukapheresis, PBMCs were isolated using Ficoll-Histopaque density gradient centrifugation and then cryopreserved in the vapor phase of liquid nitrogen. Analytical flow cytometry was used to check the purity and quantity of every magnetically sorted T cell population. Each sorted fraction had its genomic DNA isolated and then quantified by UV absorbance on a Nanodrop 2000c. Notes on this clone: Its antigen is currently not known. Nothing much larger sits one base from this clone, and base qualities are not available.

The source is a woman aged 25-40 years in good health. The sequence links TRBV4-1 to TRBJ1-5; the D segment could be TRBD1, given 5 matching bases. The specimen was naive CD8+ T cells sorted from blood. The cell subset or site label for this specimen denotes: CD45RA+CCR7+. Here is the DNA: TGCGCCAGCAGCCAATTCGGGGGGAATCAGCCCCAGCATTTT. The resulting protein is CASSQFGGNQPQHF.